Below are 6 T cell receptor beta chains sequenced from a single sample in a study of cytomegalovirus exposure and HLA in healthy donors. 60 Vbeta and 13 Jbeta primers were used in PCR. The data were produced by immunoSEQ multiplex PCR, yet TCRdb's version contains in-frame clones alone and is incomplete. The sample has 100,000 to 150,000 clones; around 78% are singletons. Source material: PBMCs. Receptors were obtained from a woman aged 45-60 years in good health and CMV-seronegative.

V usage is TRBV4-3 and J usage is TRBJ1-2; TRBD1 is a possible D gene (6 bases). The germline V and J ends were trimmed by 4 bases and 2 bases, with 14 bases remaining between them. CDR3 length equals 15 residues. CDR1 is LGHNA and CDR2 is YSLEER in the germline V gene. CDR3 nucleotide sequence: TGCGCCAGCAGCCTCCTCAGGGGCTCAAACTATGGCTACACCTTC. This gives the protein CASSLLRGSNYGYTF.

CDR3 nucleotides: TGTGCCAGCAGCTTAGGGGGGCCTTATGGCTACACCTTC. It encodes CASSLGGPYGYTF. This sequence joins TRBV7-2 and TRBJ1-2; a possible D gene is TRBD1 (6 bases). The V end lost 1 base, the J end lost 5 bases, and 8 bases lay between the germline ends. Looked up from germline, CDR1 is SGHTA and CDR2 is FQGNSA. The CDR3 has 13 amino acids.

The chain employs TRBV12-2 and TRBJ2-5; TRBD1, as called in the table, went unchecked against the DNA. TRBV12-2 is a listed pseudogene. The CDR3 spans 16 residues. CDR3 residues: CASRLDWHRSDETQYF. In DNA, the CDR3 is TGTGCAAGTCGCTTAGATTGGCACAGGTCGGATGAGACCCAGTACTTC.

This clone appeared a single time. The chain couples TRBV7-2 to TRBJ2-7; TRBD2 agrees at 7 bases. The CDR3 extends over 16 amino acids. Germline CDR1 SGHTA, CDR2 FQGNSA. J was trimmed by 5 bases and V by 1 base; bases with no gene match: 11. The CDR3 protein is CASSLGVVSGGNEQYF. As DNA, the CDR3 is TGTGCCAGCAGCTTAGGGGTCGTGTCGGGAGGTAACGAGCAGTACTTC.

V usage is TRBV19 and J usage is TRBJ2-3; tentative D call: TRBD1 (5 bases). The CDR3 is made up of 12 amino acids. Germline loops: CDR1 LNHDA, CDR2 SQIVND (reference sequence). The V end was cut by 3 bases, the J end by 6 bases, with 7 bases between. The CDR3 here is CASSIQGDTQYF. CDR3 in DNA: TGTGCCAGTAGTATCCAGGGTGATACGCAGTATTTT.

This clone was observed once. This chain links TRBV28 with TRBJ2-7, with a weak D call TRBD1 (6 bases). This CDR3 has 15 amino acids. The germline V gene encodes CDR1 MDHEN and CDR2 SYDVKM. V lost 4 bases and J lost 2, with 15 bases in between. The CDR3 loop is CASSSDRRHPYEQYF. The CDR3 region has the DNA TGTGCCAGCAGTTCCGACAGGAGACACCCCTACGAGCAGTACTTC.